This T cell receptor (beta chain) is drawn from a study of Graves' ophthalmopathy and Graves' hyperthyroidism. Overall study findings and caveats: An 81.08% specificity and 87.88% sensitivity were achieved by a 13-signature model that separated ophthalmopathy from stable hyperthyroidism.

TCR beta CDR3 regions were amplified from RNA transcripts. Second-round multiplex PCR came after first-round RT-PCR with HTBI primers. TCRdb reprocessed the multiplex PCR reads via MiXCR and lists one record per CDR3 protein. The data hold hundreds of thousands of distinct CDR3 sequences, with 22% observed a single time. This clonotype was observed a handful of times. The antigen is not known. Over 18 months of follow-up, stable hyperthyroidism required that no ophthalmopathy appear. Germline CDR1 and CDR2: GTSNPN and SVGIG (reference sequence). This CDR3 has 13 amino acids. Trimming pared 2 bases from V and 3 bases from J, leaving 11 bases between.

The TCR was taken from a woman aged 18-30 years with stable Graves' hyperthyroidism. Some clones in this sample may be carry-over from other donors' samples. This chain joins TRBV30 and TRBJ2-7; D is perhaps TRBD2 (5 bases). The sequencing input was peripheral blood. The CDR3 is CAWSSGFGYEQYF. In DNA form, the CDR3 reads TGTGCCTGGAGTTCGGGGTTTGGCTACGAGCAGTACTTC.